One and the same sample provided the 8 T cell receptor beta chains below, sequenced in a study of blood T cells in healthy people across ages. Together with a sample-barcoded 5' primer, a J-beta primer mix was included in a second PCR lasting about 7 to 11 cycles. TCRdb independently ran MiXCR on the 5' RACE reads; one entry per CDR3 protein. This table holds about 1.5 million distinct CDR3 sequences, around 40% found once. The material sequenced was blood. Receptors were obtained from a woman between 18 and 30 years old in good health.

The chain joins TRBV20-1 to TRBJ1-5, with 7 nucleotides matching TRBD1. The junction had 11 bases not matched to a gene; V was cut back by 6 bases and J by 0 bases. Germline V CDR1 and CDR2: DFQATT, SNEGSKA (reference sequence). The length of the CDR3 is 16 residues. The CDR3: CSAIQGILSSNQPQHF. Written as DNA, the CDR3 is TGCAGTGCCATACAGGGGATCTTAAGTAGCAATCAGCCCCAGCATTTT.

This chain connects TRBV6-5 to TRBJ2-1; 10 bases are a match to TRBD2. Germline trimming cut 0 bases from V and 4 bases from J; bases unmatched to any gene: 3. The CDR3 totals 16 residues. Germline V lookup: CDR1 MNHEY, CDR2 SVGAGI. Written as DNA, the CDR3 is TGTGCCAGCAGTTACTCCATAGCGGGGGGATACAATGAGCAGTTCTTC. This gives the protein CASSYSIAGGYNEQFF.

The chain has TRBV7-2 and TRBJ2-2; D might be TRBD1 or TRBD2, each matching 5 bases. The CDR3 length is 14 residues. V was shortened by 4 bases and J by 4 bases, with 10 bases between the two germline ends. Germline CDR1 and CDR2: SGHTA and FQGNSA. CDR3 protein: CASSWDATTGELFF. Written as DNA, the CDR3 is TGTGCCAGCAGCTGGGACGCGACCACCGGGGAGCTGTTTTTT.

The genes are TRBV19 and TRBJ2-3; D gene uncertain. The germline V and J ends were trimmed by 8 bases and 0 bases, with 9 bases remaining between them. Per the germline V gene, CDR1 is LNHDA and CDR2 is SQIVND (reference sequence). The length of the CDR3 is 13 residues. CDR3 coding DNA: TGTGCCAGTGACGACTGGAGCACAGATACGCAGTATTTT. This translates into CASDDWSTDTQYF.

V and J are TRBV5-1 and TRBJ2-5; D possibly corresponds to TRBD2 (5 bases). CDR1 and CDR2 (germline): SGHRS, YFSETQ. The V end lost 0 bases, the J end lost 3 bases, and 9 bases lay between the germline ends. The CDR3 sequence is 14 residues long. CDR3 region: CASSLGTFKETQYF. The CDR3 bases are TGCGCCAGCAGCTTGGGGACTTTCAAAGAGACCCAGTACTTC.

The V and J genes are TRBV6-2 or TRBV6-3 and TRBJ2-5; TRBD1 matches 9 bases. Trimming cost V 2 bases and J 11 bases; bases outside gene matches: 24. CDR3 length equals 19 residues. The germline V gene has CDR1 MNHEY and CDR2 SVGEGT. The CDR3 DNA is TGTGCCAGCAGTTACGACTACAGTTTCGGGACAGGGTCTTACAATGAGCAGTACTTC. Translated: CASSYDYSFGTGSYNEQYF.

The chain uses TRBV19 and TRBJ2-6, with TRBD1 matching over 8 bases. The CDR3 runs 15 residues. After removal of 6 bases from V and 3 bases from J, the junction contained 4 bases not matched to a gene. From germline, CDR1 is LNHDA and CDR2 SQIVND (reference sequence). The CDR3 spells CASSPDRGGANVLTF. CDR3 nucleotides: TGTGCCAGTAGCCCAGACAGGGGTGGGGCCAACGTCCTGACTTTC. Full variable domain (outside the CDR3, taken from reference TRBV19 and TRBJ2-6): DGGITQSPKYLFRKEGQNVTLSCEQNLNHDAMYWYRQDPGQGLRLIYYSQIVNDFQKGDIAEGYSVSREKKESFPLTVTSAQKNPTAFYLCASSPDRGGANVLTFGAGSRLTVL.

This clonotype was seen a few times. The chain is built from TRBV10-3 and TRBJ1-1, with D unclear. The length of the CDR3 is 15 residues. Germline V lookup: CDR1 ENHRY, CDR2 SYGVKD. The V end lost 0 bases, the J end lost 2 bases, and 10 bases lay between the germline ends. The CDR3 here is CAISESMGRNTEAFF. Here the CDR3 DNA reads TGTGCCATCAGTGAGTCGATGGGCAGAAACACTGAAGCTTTCTTT.